Listed here are 19 T cell receptor beta chains from one sample, sequenced in a study of blood T cell repertoires in COVID-19. Measured with immunoSEQ multiplex PCR; TCRdb has only the in-frame clones, and not every one. Of over 200,000 clones listed, roughly 84% are singletons. The sample was peripheral blood. These receptors all come from a man aged 45-65 years with active or convalescent COVID-19.

This chain uses TRBV5-1 with TRBJ1-1; D might be TRBD1 (6 bases). V lost 0 bases and J 5 bases, leaving 14 bases between the germline ends. The length of the CDR3 is 15 residues. Germline V gene data show CDR1 as SGHRS and CDR2 as YFSETQ. CDR3 region: CASSLDVGGNTEAFF. DNA for the CDR3: TGCGCCAGCAGCTTGGACGTAGGGGGTAATACTGAAGCTTTCTTT.

The CDR3 loop reads CASSPLDSSGANVLTF. The CDR3 DNA is TGTGCCAGCTCACCCTTGGACAGCTCTGGGGCCAACGTCCTGACTTTC. This chain uses TRBV18 with TRBJ2-6; weak D call: TRBD1 (6 bases). This CDR3 is built from 16 residues. In germline, CDR1 is KGHSH, CDR2 LQKENI. Trimming removed 3 bases at V and 0 bases at J, with 9 bases between. Using reference TRBV18 and TRBJ2-6 for the parts outside the CDR3, the full variable domain is NAGVMQNPRHLVRRRGQEARLRCSPMKGHSHVYWYRQLPEEGLKFMVYLQKENIIDESGMPKERFSAEFPKEGPSILRIQQVVRGDSAAYFCASSPLDSSGANVLTFGAGSRLTVL.

This chain joins TRBV10-3 and TRBJ1-1; D may be TRBD1 (6 bases). Trimming took 6 bases from V and 4 from J, leaving 15 bases between them. CDR3 length: 14 amino acids. The germline CDR1 and CDR2 sequences are ENHRY and SYGVKD. The CDR3 nucleotides read TGTGCCATCAGCCCAGGGGCGCGGCTCACTGAAGCTTTCTTT. Its translation is CAISPGARLTEAFF.

The gene calls are TRBV5-1 and TRBJ2-3, with D possibly matching TRBD1 (5 bases). This CDR3 comprises 14 residues. V shed 2 bases and J shed 6 bases, with 13 bases lying between them. Germline loops: CDR1 SGHRS, CDR2 YFSETQ. As DNA, the CDR3 is TGCGCCAGCAGCTTAGGGGTTCCCCCCGATACGCAGTATTTT. Translation gives CASSLGVPPDTQYF.

The V gene is TRBV19, the J gene TRBJ2-7; D is possibly TRBD2 (6 bases). Trimming removed 1 base at V and 2 bases at J, with 9 bases between. CDR3 length: 14 residues. Germline-derived CDR1 and CDR2 are LNHDA and SQIVND (reference sequence). CDR3 nucleotide sequence: TGTGCCAGTAGTATAGGACTAGTTCCCTACGAGCAGTACTTC. It codes for CASSIGLVPYEQYF.

This clone came up once. J is TRBJ1-1 and V is TRBV2; 7 positions agree with TRBD1. CDR1 SNHLY and CDR2 FYNNEI come from the germline V gene. V was clipped by 5 bases and J by 1 base; unmatched bases: 4. This CDR3 has 14 amino acids. CDR3 amino acids: CASSSGTENTEAFF. The CDR3 nucleotides are TGTGCCAGCAGTTCCGGGACAGAGAACACTGAAGCTTTCTTT.

The J gene is TRBJ2-3, the V gene TRBV7-2; 9 bases agree with TRBD2. CDR1 and CDR2 from the germline V gene are SGHTA and FQGNSA. This CDR3 spans 16 amino acids. Trimming at V came to 5 bases and at J to 10 bases, leaving 16 bases not matched to a gene. The DNA of the CDR3 is TGTGCCAGCAGCCAGGTGCGGGGGGGCCAAGTTAGCGCGCAGTATTTT. As protein: CASSQVRGGQVSAQYF. The full variable domain, its missing parts supplied by reference TRBV7-2 and TRBJ2-3, is GAGVSQSPSNKVTEKGKDVELRCDPISGHTALYWYRQSLGQGLEFLIYFQGNSAPDKSGLPSDRFSAERTGGSVSTLTIQRTQQEDSAVYLCASSQVRGGQVSAQYFGPGTRLTVL.

This chain links TRBV28 with TRBJ1-2, with 8 bases aligning to TRBD1. J gave up 8 bases and V 6 bases, and 17 bases lay outside the gene matches. The germline gives CDR1 MDHEN, CDR2 SYDVKM. The CDR3 loop spans 16 amino acids. CDR3 region: CASSKTGDPRAIGYTF. The CDR3 nucleotides are TGTGCCAGCAGCAAGACAGGGGACCCCCGAGCCATCGGCTACACCTTC.

The chain joins TRBV27 to TRBJ1-1; a possible D gene is TRBD1 (5 bases). The V end lost 5 bases, the J end lost 3 bases, and 19 bases lay between the germline ends. CDR1 and CDR2 (germline): MNHEY, SMNVEV (reference sequence). The CDR3 contains 16 residues. The CDR3 sequence: CASSRGAGKLHTEAFF. CDR3 nucleotides: TGTGCCAGCAGTAGAGGAGCAGGGAAACTTCACACTGAAGCTTTCTTT.

V is TRBV19 and J is TRBJ1-3, with D tentatively TRBD1 (6 bases). From germline, CDR1 is LNHDA and CDR2 SQIVND (reference sequence). V lost 5 bases and J lost 0, with 11 bases in between. The CDR3 totals 15 residues. CDR3 amino acids: CASSLGTHSGNTIYF. The CDR3 nucleotides read TGTGCCAGTAGTCTCGGGACACACTCTGGAAACACCATATATTTT.

This chain connects TRBV4-3 to TRBJ1-1; D not certain. The V gene's germline CDR1 is LGHNA and CDR2 YSLEER. This CDR3 is built from 14 residues. Deletions cut 0 bases from V and 1 base from J, with 6 bases between. CDR3 nucleotide sequence: TGCGCCAGCAGCCAAGATACCGGGAACACTGAAGCTTTCTTT. It yields the protein CASSQDTGNTEAFF.

The V call is TRBV7-8, the J call TRBJ2-7; a weak D match, TRBD1 (5 bases). This CDR3 is 14 amino acids long. The V end was cut by 0 bases, the J end by 1 base, with 7 bases between. Germline lookup yields CDR1 SGHVS and CDR2 FQNEAQ. The CDR3 sequence is CASSLAKGSYEQYF. The CDR3, as DNA: TGTGCCAGCAGCTTAGCCAAGGGGTCCTACGAGCAGTACTTC.

This chain uses TRBV6-1 with TRBJ1-2; 10 nucleotides match TRBD1. The CDR3 extends over 14 amino acids. V trimming: 3 bases; J trimming: 6 bases; junction bases outside the gene matches: 4. Germline V gives CDR1 MNHNS, CDR2 SASEGT. CDR3 bases: TGTGCCAGCAGTGATTGGGACAGGGGTGATGGCTACACCTTC. Its translation is CASSDWDRGDGYTF.

Written as DNA, the CDR3 is TGTGCCAGCTCTCCCCGACAGGCGATTAATGAAAAACTGTTTTTT. The encoded protein is CASSPRQAINEKLFF. The genes are TRBV18 and TRBJ1-4; weak D call: TRBD1 (6 bases). This CDR3 is built from 15 residues. Trimming removed 6 bases from V and 4 bases from J, with 15 bases in between. Germline V CDR1 and CDR2: KGHSH, LQKENI.

This clone has just one count. V and J are TRBV15 and TRBJ1-5, with TRBD1 identical over 7 bases. Germline V lookup: CDR1 LNHNV, CDR2 YYDKDF (reference sequence). The ends lost 4 bases at V and 1 base at J; junction bases unmatched: 10. This CDR3 region has 17 residues. The CDR3 DNA reads TGTGCCACCAGCAAATTACAGGGGTCCGGGAGCAATCAGCCCCAGCATTTT. Amino acid sequence: CATSKLQGSGSNQPQHF.

The rearrangement links TRBV29-1 to TRBJ1-2, with D possibly TRBD1 on 6 matching bases. V lost 6 bases and J 3 bases, leaving 17 bases between the germline ends. CDR1 and CDR2 from the germline V gene are SQVTM and ANQGSEA. The CDR3 covers 14 residues. In DNA, the CDR3 is TGCAGCGTCCAGGGAGGGGACACCGACTATGGCTACACCTTC. Residues: CSVQGGDTDYGYTF.

The chain links TRBV10-3 to TRBJ1-3; 8 bases are shared with TRBD1. This CDR3 contains 14 residues. Germline V CDR1 and CDR2: ENHRY, SYGVKD. V shed 6 bases, J shed 7 bases, and the junction held 8 bases outside the gene matches. CDR3 loop: CAISADRVGNTIYF. The CDR3 bases are TGTGCCATCAGCGCGGACAGGGTCGGGAACACCATATATTTT.

The V and J genes are TRBV7-9 and TRBJ1-1; 7 bases map to TRBD1. V shed 1 base, J shed 4 bases, and the junction held 3 bases outside the gene matches. The CDR3 length is 14 residues. CDR1 is SEHNR, CDR2 FQNEAQ, per germline (reference sequence). The CDR3 sequence: CASSLVTGPTEAFF. The CDR3 DNA follows: TGTGCCAGCAGCTTAGTGACAGGGCCCACTGAAGCTTTCTTT. Full variable domain (outside the CDR3, taken from reference TRBV7-9 and TRBJ1-1): DTGVSQNPRHKITKRGQNVTFRCDPISEHNRLYWYRQTLGQGPEFLTYFQNEAQLEKSRLLSDRFSAERPKGSFSTLEIQRTEQGDSAMYLCASSLVTGPTEAFFGQGTRLTVV.

The genes are TRBV29-1 and TRBJ2-3, with 10 bases lining up with TRBD2. The CDR3 has 14 amino acids. In germline, CDR1 is SQVTM, CDR2 ANQGSEA. The CDR3 loop reads CSADSGGRADTQYF. The CDR3 DNA sequence: TGCAGTGCAGATAGCGGGGGGCGGGCAGATACGCAGTATTTT.